These 3 T cell receptor beta chains were all obtained from the same sample, sequenced in a study of regulatory and conventional T cells in RAG deficiency. The table came from immunoSEQ multiplex PCR; TCRdb's copy has only in-frame clones and leaves some out. The sample lists about 30,000 clones; approximately 96% were seen once. Genomic DNA came from blood conventional CD4+ T cells gated CD25-low CD127-high. The same data also went into a second study, on regulatory T cells. As that report states: The PCR used 52 TRBV and 13 TRBJ primers.

Source material: CD25- CD4+ T cells sorted from blood. The source is a human donor in good health.

The J gene is TRBJ2-3, the V gene TRBV7-6, with TRBD2 matching 8 bases. V lost 5 bases to trimming and J lost 8 bases; unmatched junction nucleotides: 12. The CDR3 is 15 residues long. The V gene's germline CDR1 is SGHVS and CDR2 FNYEAQ. The CDR3 protein is CASSPSGGAHVTQYF. The CDR3 DNA sequence: TGTGCCAGCAGCCCAAGCGGGGGAGCACATGTTACGCAGTATTTT.

The chain carries TRBV30 and TRBJ2-7; D may be TRBD1 (5 bases). This CDR3 region has 13 residues. The V and J ends lost 2 bases and 6 bases respectively, with 14 bases between them. The germline V gene has CDR1 GTSNPN and CDR2 SVGIG (reference sequence). This CDR3 is CAWSLGVRGEQYF. The CDR3 DNA follows: TGTGCCTGGAGTCTAGGGGTTCGAGGCGAGCAGTACTTC. Supplemented by reference TRBV30 and TRBJ2-7, the full variable domain reads SQTIHQWPATLVQPVGSPLSLECTVEGTSNPNLYWYRQAAGRGLQLLFYSVGIGQISSEVPQNLSASRPQDRQFILSSKKLLLSDSGFYLCAWSLGVRGEQYFGPGTRLTVT.

The chain links TRBV6-5 to TRBJ1-5, with 7 bases matching TRBD1. The CDR3 is 15 residues long. V gave up 5 bases and J gave up 0 bases; unmatched junction bases: 4. Germline V gene sequence: CDR1 MNHEY, CDR2 SVGAGI. Here the CDR3 DNA reads TGTGCCAGCAGTCCGGACAGGAGTAGCAATCAGCCCCAGCATTTT. Translated: CASSPDRSSNQPQHF.